The 9 T cell receptor beta chains below were found in one sample sequenced in a study of cytomegalovirus exposure and HLA in healthy donors (TCRdb year 2017). Libraries came from the immunoSEQ multiplex PCR assay. A mixture of 60 forward primers for TCR Vbeta segments and 13 reverse primers for TCR Jbeta segments was used in the multiplex PCR. TCRdb took this table from immuneACCESS and kept in-frame rearrangements with V and J called. Such tables lack part of the clones; where checked against another copy, unresolved V genes explain under half of the gap, and the rest is unexplained. Here the sample has approximately 97,000 clones; around 81% occur a single time. The ten largest clones add up to 4.2% of the sample. Sequences were obtained from PBMCs. Every receptor here comes from a woman in her seventies in good health and CMV-seropositive.

This clone was picked up a small number of times. CDR3 amino acids: CASSLALGGNSPLHF. The CDR3 DNA is TGTGCCAGCAGCTTAGCGCTCGGGGGTAATTCACCCCTCCACTTT. The genes are TRBV7-8 and TRBJ1-6; D is possibly TRBD1 (5 bases). The CDR3 is made up of 15 amino acids. V lost 0 bases, J lost 6 bases, and 9 bases lay in between. From germline, CDR1 is SGHVS and CDR2 FQNEAQ. The whole variable domain, remainder taken from reference TRBV7-8 and TRBJ1-6, is GAGVSQSPRYKVAKRGQDVALRCDPISGHVSLFWYQQALGQGPEFLTYFQNEAQLDKSGLPSDRFFAERPEGSVSTLKIQRTQQEDSAVYLCASSLALGGNSPLHFGNGTRLTVT.

The chain combines TRBV5-6 with TRBJ1-5; 7 bases map to TRBD1. The CDR3 is made up of 16 amino acids. The V and J ends lost 1 base and 4 bases, in that order; junction bases with no gene match: 8. Germline V CDR1 and CDR2: SGHDT, YYEEEE. The CDR3 loop is CASSLTGQAYNQPQHF. The DNA of the CDR3 is TGTGCCAGCAGCTTGACAGGACAGGCATATAATCAGCCCCAGCATTTT.

This clone was observed a few times. The chain joins TRBV4-1 to TRBJ1-2; D call uncertain. The CDR3 length is 15 residues. The ends were cut back, 1 base at V and 1 base at J, with 10 bases in the middle. Germline V gene data show CDR1 as MGHRA and CDR2 as YSYEKL. CDR3 sequence: CASSQGQAGNYGYTF. For the CDR3, the DNA is TGCGCCAGCAGCCAAGGGCAGGCCGGTAACTATGGCTACACCTTC.

V and J are TRBV6-5 and TRBJ1-1; no clear D. The CDR3 consists of 14 residues. CDR1 and CDR2 (germline): MNHEY, SVGAGI. V was cut by 8 bases and J by 1 base, with 14 bases left in between. As DNA, the CDR3 is TGTGCCAGCTGTGCCTCACCCGGGAACACTGAAGCTTTCTTT. This sequence encodes CASCASPGNTEAFF.

A few counts support this clone. This chain uses TRBV6-5 with TRBJ1-2; no definite D call. Trimming cost V 5 bases and J 1 base, with 5 bases left between them. Germline CDR1 is MNHEY and CDR2 is SVGAGI. CDR3 length: 12 amino acids. DNA of the CDR3: TGTGCCAGCAGTGAGGGTAACTATGGCTACACCTTC. It encodes CASSEGNYGYTF.

V is TRBV27 and J is TRBJ1-4; 8 nucleotides line up with TRBD1. The CDR3 sequence is 16 residues long. The trim removed 8 bases at V and 3 bases at J, leaving 11 bases unmatched. Germline V gene sequence: CDR1 MNHEY, CDR2 SMNVEV (reference sequence). This CDR3 reads CASGSLPGQANEKLFF. The CDR3 coding sequence is TGTGCCAGCGGTTCTCTCCCGGGACAGGCTAATGAAAAACTGTTTTTT.

The CDR3 is CASRPTSGQETQYF. CDR3 DNA sequence: TGTGCCAGCAGGCCCACTAGCGGCCAAGAGACCCAGTACTTC. J is TRBJ2-5 and V is TRBV7-2, with 8 nucleotides matching TRBD2. The CDR3 consists of 14 residues. Trimming cost V 6 bases and J 1 base; bases outside gene matches: 4. In germline, CDR1 is SGHTA, CDR2 FQGNSA.

V gene TRBV7-8 combines with J gene TRBJ1-5; TRBD1 is a possible D gene (5 bases). Trimming stripped 2 bases from V and 6 bases from J, with 8 bases between. This CDR3 region has 13 residues. Germline assignment: CDR1 SGHVS and CDR2 FQNEAQ. The CDR3 is CASSLSQGQPQHF. CDR3 DNA sequence: TGTGCCAGCAGCTTAAGCCAGGGTCAGCCCCAGCATTTT.

J is TRBJ2-5 and V is TRBV18; possible D gene TRBD2, 7 bases. The CDR3 has 16 residues. With 3 bases removed from V and 2 bases from J, the gap between germline ends came to 16 bases. From germline, CDR1 is KGHSH and CDR2 LQKENI. The CDR3 nucleotides read TGTGCCAGCTCACCCCCCAGGGGCGGGGGACAAGAGACCCAGTACTTC. Protein product: CASSPPRGGGQETQYF. The full variable domain, rest sourced from reference TRBV18 and TRBJ2-5, is NAGVMQNPRHLVRRRGQEARLRCSPMKGHSHVYWYRQLPEEGLKFMVYLQKENIIDESGMPKERFSAEFPKEGPSILRIQQVVRGDSAAYFCASSPPRGGGQETQYFGPGTRLLVL.